This T cell receptor (beta chain) was identified during a study of PD-1 blockade in mismatch repair-deficient tumors. At the level of the study: All were previously treated, progressing patients with about 11 mismatch repair-deficient cancer types. Findings of the study overall: Rapid post-treatment expansion, then contraction, generally preceding radiologic response, marked tumor-resident clones.

Sequenced by immunoSEQ multiplex PCR; TCRdb stores in-frame clones only, minus some. The table records about 20,000 clones, around four fifths of them present only once. A word on this clone: Antigen unknown.

Every patient had mismatch repair deficiency by PCR or immunohistochemistry. The TCR-sequenced patients were a few responders to pembrolizumab. Germline assignment: CDR1 MGHDK and CDR2 SYGVNS. V lost 6 bases, J lost 4 bases, and 10 bases stayed unmatched. The CDR3 has 15 residues. The chain has TRBV25-1 and TRBJ1-2; TRBD1 matches at 8 bases. This TCR derives from an adult with mismatch repair-deficient cancer. Sequenced material: peripheral blood, taken 2 weeks after starting pembrolizumab. CDR3 in amino acids: CASRATGENSYGYTF. For the CDR3, the DNA is TGTGCCAGCAGGGCGACAGGGGAGAATAGCTATGGCTACACCTTC.